Listed below are T cell receptor beta chains from one sample, sequenced in a study of T cell responses to AZD1222 COVID-19 vaccine. TCRdb keeps only in-frame clones here, not all; method: immunoSEQ multiplex PCR. The sample contains about 150,000 clones, roughly nine tenths of which appear only once. The source was peripheral blood, collected on day 0 of MenACWY control vaccination. These receptors originate from an adult in good health. CDR3s include the opening cysteine and the closing phenylalanine or tryptophan. The D gene is left open where the match is weak. Clone size is shown for a subset of rows, as once, few, many or a class of expanded clone.

j_gene,d_gene,abundance,v_gene,CDR3aa,CDR3nt
TRBJ2-6,NA,NA,TRBV5-4,CASSLGQVGGVWANVLTF,TGTGCCAGCAGCTTGGGACAGGTGGGCGGTGTCTGGGCCAACGTCCTGACTTTC
TRBJ2-1,NA,NA,TRBV5-6,CASSYRVDEQFF,TGTGCCAGCAGCTACAGGGTGGATGAGCAGTTCTTC
TRBJ1-3,NA,few,TRBV5-1,CASSKAGTNGNTIYF,TGCGCCAGCAGCAAGGCCGGGACTAACGGAAACACCATATATTTT
TRBJ1-2,NA,NA,TRBV6-1,CASSELGGGTGYTF,TGTGCCAGCAGTGAATTGGGGGGAGGGACTGGCTACACCTTC
TRBJ1-1,NA,NA,TRBV15,CATSRDGREAFF,TGTGCCACCAGCAGAGATGGCAGGGAAGCTTTCTTT
TRBJ1-1,NA,NA,TRBV7-9,CASSSWTDLNTEAFF,TGTGCCAGCAGCTCCTGGACAGACCTGAACACTGAAGCTTTCTTT
TRBJ2-2,TRBD1,NA,TRBV19,CASRWTGNTGELFF,TGTGCCAGTAGATGGACAGGGAACACCGGGGAGCTGTTTTTT
TRBJ2-3,NA,NA,TRBV28,CASSSGASTDTQYF,TGTGCCAGCAGTTCGGGGGCTAGCACAGATACGCAGTATTTT
TRBJ2-5,NA,few,TRBV4-2,CASSQDRSTQYF,TGTGCCAGCAGCCAAGATCGGTCTACGCAGTACTTC
TRBJ2-6,NA,NA,TRBV27,CASSLSRGSGANVLTF,TGTGCCAGCAGTTTATCCCGGGGGTCTGGGGCCAACGTCCTGACTTTC
TRBJ1-6,NA,NA,TRBV7-6,CASSLSVQGLKNSPLHF,TGTGCCAGCAGCTTATCTGTCCAGGGTCTGAAAAATTCACCCCTCCACTTT
TRBJ2-7,TRBD1,NA,TRBV18,CASSRDRTGSYEQYF,TGTGCCAGCTCCCGGGATCGGACAGGGTCCTACGAGCAGTACTTC
TRBJ2-6,NA,once,TRBV6-4,CASSDGRSGANVLTF,TGTGCCAGCAGTGACGGCCGCTCTGGGGCCAACGTCCTGACTTTC
TRBJ2-7,NA,NA,TRBV4-2,CASSQGGQNEQYF,TGTGCCAGCAGCCAGGGGGGACAGAACGAGCAGTACTTC
TRBJ1-5,TRBD1,NA,TRBV18,CASSTGGSNQPQHF,TGTGCCAGCTCCACAGGGGGCAGCAATCAGCCCCAGCATTTT
TRBJ2-3,TRBD1,NA,TRBV3-1/TRBV3-2,CASSLRQGGRDTQYF,TGTGCCAGCAGCCTACGACAGGGGGGGAGAGATACGCAGTATTTT
TRBJ1-6,NA,NA,TRBV6-6,CASIENRQNSPLHF,TGTGCCAGCATCGAAAATCGACAGAATTCACCCCTCCACTTT
TRBJ1-1,NA,NA,TRBV7-2,CASSFTGDMNTEAFF,TGTGCCAGCAGCTTTACCGGAGATATGAACACTGAAGCTTTCTTT
TRBJ2-7,NA,NA,TRBV18,CASSPMSNNEQYF,TGTGCCAGCTCACCAATGTCCAACAACGAGCAGTACTTC
TRBJ1-5,TRBD1,NA,TRBV19,CASSSRGANQPQHF,TGTGCCAGTAGTAGCAGGGGGGCCAATCAGCCCCAGCATTTT
TRBJ1-5,TRBD1,NA,TRBV28,CASSLSRGSDRAHNQPQHF,TGTGCCAGCAGTTTGTCCCGGGGATCAGACAGGGCTCACAATCAGCCCCAGCATTTT
TRBJ2-2,NA,many,TRBV27,CASSRLTGELFF,TGTGCCAGCAGCCGCCTAACCGGGGAGCTGTTTTTT
TRBJ2-3,TRBD1,NA,TRBV5-6,CASSFLDRGRPDTQYF,TGTGCCAGCAGCTTTCTGGACAGGGGGCGCCCAGATACGCAGTATTTT
TRBJ1-4,NA,NA,TRBV19,CASSRTVTNEKLFF,TGTGCCAGTAGCCGGACAGTAACTAATGAAAAACTGTTTTTT
TRBJ2-3,NA,NA,TRBV28,CASSPYTDTQYF,TGTGCCAGCAGTCCCTACACAGATACGCAGTATTTT
TRBJ1-6,NA,NA,TRBV25-1,CASSVGSYNSPLHF,TGTGCCAGCAGTGTCGGCAGCTATAATTCACCCCTCCACTTT
TRBJ2-1,NA,NA,TRBV2,CASSKAVREQFF,TGTGCCAGCAGCAAGGCCGTGAGGGAGCAGTTCTTC
TRBJ2-7,TRBD2,few,TRBV9,CASSAGSGRSTYEQYF,TGTGCCAGCAGCGCGGGTAGCGGGAGGTCAACCTACGAGCAGTACTTC
TRBJ1-5,TRBD1,NA,TRBV6-1,CASSDGQGGFQPQHF,TGTGCCAGCAGTGATGGACAGGGAGGGTTTCAGCCCCAGCATTTT
TRBJ1-3,TRBD1,NA,TRBV5-6,CASSLKGGTGWNTIYF,TGTGCCAGCAGCTTAAAGGGTGGGACAGGATGGAACACCATATATTTT
TRBJ1-2,NA,once,TRBV12-3/TRBV12-4,CASSYASYGYTF,TGTGCCAGCAGTTACGCTTCCTATGGCTACACCTTC
TRBJ1-2,NA,NA,TRBV27,CASSLGGYYGYTF,TGTGCCAGCAGTTTAGGGGGTTACTATGGCTACACCTTC
TRBJ1-2,NA,NA,TRBV6-2/TRBV6-3,CASSYSPGGDGYTF,TGTGCCAGCAGTTACTCGCCGGGAGGAGATGGCTACACCTTC
TRBJ1-1,NA,once,TRBV18,CASSAVFNARDTEAFF,TGTGCCAGCTCAGCCGTTTTCAACGCGAGGGACACTGAAGCTTTCTTT
TRBJ1-1,NA,NA,TRBV12-3/TRBV12-4,CASRSDGRSPFF,TGTGCCAGCAGGTCGGACGGACGGTCGCCTTTCTTT
TRBJ2-7,NA,NA,TRBV6-5,CASRQDSLNSYEQYF,TGTGCCAGCAGACAGGACAGTTTAAACTCCTACGAGCAGTACTTC
TRBJ1-1,NA,few,TRBV4-3,CASSQDVGVAFF,TGCGCCAGCAGCCAAGATGTGGGTGTGGCTTTCTTT
TRBJ2-7,NA,NA,TRBV6-5,CASSFQDSEQYF,TGTGCCAGCAGTTTTCAGGACAGCGAGCAGTACTTC
TRBJ1-4,TRBD1,NA,TRBV6-5,CASKRDRTNEKLFF,TGTGCCAGCAAGAGGGACAGAACAAATGAAAAACTGTTTTTT
TRBJ1-5,TRBD1,NA,TRBV19,CASSVGQGRGGNQPQHF,TGTGCCAGTAGTGTGGGACAGGGTAGGGGCGGCAATCAGCCCCAGCATTTT
TRBJ1-3,NA,few,TRBV3-1/TRBV3-2,CASSQGTRSGNTIYF,TGTGCCAGCAGCCAAGGGACGCGCTCTGGAAACACCATATATTTT
TRBJ1-5,NA,few,TRBV27,CASGSSYSNQPQHF,TGTGCCAGCGGGAGCAGTTATAGCAATCAGCCCCAGCATTTT
TRBJ2-3,NA,NA,TRBV20-1,CSARLTDTQYF,TGCAGTGCCAGACTTACAGATACGCAGTATTTT
TRBJ1-2,NA,NA,TRBV19,CASSIGPPEGYTF,TGTGCCAGTAGTATTGGTCCCCCTGAGGGCTACACCTTC
TRBJ2-2,TRBD2,NA,TRBV7-8,CASSLTLAGAPGTGELFF,TGTGCCAGCAGCTTAACACTAGCGGGGGCTCCGGGCACCGGGGAGCTGTTTTTT
TRBJ1-1,NA,NA,TRBV28,CASRMNTEAFF,TGTGCCAGCAGAATGAACACTGAAGCTTTCTTT
TRBJ1-1,NA,NA,TRBV28,CATLAQGAGNTEAFF,TGTGCCACTCTTGCTCAGGGTGCGGGGAACACTGAAGCTTTCTTT
TRBJ2-3,TRBD2,NA,TRBV4-2,CASTASAGGPGDTQYF,TGTGCCAGCACCGCGAGTGCGGGAGGGCCAGGAGATACGCAGTATTTT
TRBJ2-4,NA,NA,TRBV3-1/TRBV3-2,CASSQDATKNIQYF,TGTGCCAGCAGCCAAGATGCAACCAAAAACATTCAGTACTTC
TRBJ2-3,NA,once,TRBV2,CASSEAAGPEDTQYF,TGTGCCAGCAGTGAAGCGGCCGGGCCAGAGGATACGCAGTATTTT
TRBJ2-1,NA,NA,TRBV7-2,CASSLATGSYNEQFF,TGTGCCAGCAGCTTAGCTACCGGCTCCTACAATGAGCAGTTCTTC
TRBJ2-7,TRBD1,NA,TRBV5-1,CASSHGTGSEQYF,TGCGCCAGCAGCCACGGGACAGGGAGCGAGCAGTACTTC
TRBJ2-3,NA,NA,TRBV6-5,CASSYDRSYTDTQYF,TGTGCCAGCAGTTACGACAGGAGCTACACAGATACGCAGTATTTT
TRBJ1-5,NA,NA,TRBV19,CASTLVRSNQPQHF,TGTGCCAGTACCCTAGTCAGAAGCAATCAGCCCCAGCATTTT